Below, 9 T cell receptor beta chains from the same sample are listed, as sequenced in a study of cytomegalovirus exposure and HLA in healthy donors. In the PCR, 60 Vbeta and 13 Jbeta primers were used. Sequencing was performed with immunoSEQ multiplex PCR; in TCRdb, only in-frame clones are kept and a portion is missing. The table records around 170,000 clones, 77% of them present only once. Sequencing was performed on PBMCs. The origin of the receptors is a man between 18 and 35 years old in good health and CMV-seronegative.

V usage is TRBV4-1 and J usage is TRBJ2-7, with 9 positions matching TRBD2. The V segment lost 0 bases and the J segment 4 bases; nucleotides outside the gene matches: 4. Germline V lookup: CDR1 MGHRA, CDR2 YSYEKL. The CDR3 runs to 15 residues. This CDR3 reads CASSQEVTSGYEQYF. The CDR3 DNA is TGCGCCAGCAGCCAAGAAGTGACTAGCGGTTACGAGCAGTACTTC.

This clone was found a few times. The rearrangement links TRBV6-5 to TRBJ2-7; 7 bases agree with TRBD2. V shed 5 bases and J 1 base; nucleotides not matched to a gene: 5. Per germline, CDR1 MNHEY and CDR2 SVGAGI. There are 14 residues in the CDR3. This chain's CDR3 is CASSRGGNSYEQYF. CDR3 DNA: TGTGCCAGCAGTCGCGGGGGAAATTCCTACGAGCAGTACTTC.

The rearrangement links TRBV21-1 to TRBJ1-1. TRBV21-1 corresponds to a pseudogene. This CDR3 region has 16 residues. This CDR3 reads CASSILLRGGSTEAFF. As DNA, the CDR3 is TGTGCCAGCAGCATACTCCTAAGGGGGGGGAGCACTGAAGCTTTCTTT.

This clone showed up just once. The chain uses TRBV7-2 and TRBJ1-5, with 8 bases fitting TRBD1. Per the germline V gene, CDR1 is SGHTA and CDR2 is FQGNSA. The CDR3 spans 15 residues. The V segment lost 5 bases and the J segment 4 bases; nucleotides outside the gene matches: 7. The CDR3 is CASSPGQGINQPQHF. CDR3 nucleotides: TGTGCCAGCAGCCCTGGACAGGGTATTAATCAGCCCCAGCATTTT.

The V call is TRBV29-1, the J call TRBJ1-1; D may be TRBD1 (6 bases). Germline V gives CDR1 SQVTM, CDR2 ANQGSEA. Trimming stripped 7 bases from V and 0 bases from J, with 12 bases between. The CDR3 contains 13 residues. In DNA, the CDR3 is TGCAGCGCAATCAGGGGCATGAACACTGAAGCTTTCTTT. It encodes CSAIRGMNTEAFF.

The V gene is TRBV23-1, the J gene TRBJ2-7; D is possibly TRBD2 (6 bases). TRBV23-1 is known as an ORF, though its function is uncertain. Between the trimmed V and J ends, which lost 0 bases and 3 bases, there was a span of 12 bases. This CDR3 contains 15 residues. The CDR3 coding sequence is TGCGCCAGCAGTCAATCATGGGGGGTAGTCTACGAGCAGTACTTC. It yields the protein CASSQSWGVVYEQYF.

The V gene is TRBV2, the J gene TRBJ2-3; D possibly corresponds to TRBD2 (5 bases). The CDR3 runs 14 residues. Trimming shortened V by 8 bases and J by 2 bases, and 14 bases separated the two germline ends. Germline CDR1 is SNHLY and CDR2 is FYNNEI. CDR3 nucleotide sequence: TGTGCCAGCGCCCGGACTCAGGTCACAGATACGCAGTATTTT. Encoded protein: CASARTQVTDTQYF.

The J gene is TRBJ2-5, the V gene TRBV13; 10 bases align to TRBD2. The germline V gene has CDR1 PRHDT and CDR2 FYEKMQ (reference sequence). J gave up 4 bases and V 5 bases, and 16 bases lay outside the gene matches. This CDR3 region has 18 residues. The CDR3 nucleotides are TGTGCCAGCAGCCCGGGAAAAGCAGCGGGAGGGGAGGGAGAGACCCAGTACTTC. Translation gives CASSPGKAAGGEGETQYF.

The chain is built from TRBV7-6 and TRBJ1-4; no clear D. CDR3 length equals 14 residues. V shed 3 bases and J shed 0 bases, with 5 bases lying between them. Germline V gene data show CDR1 as SGHVS and CDR2 as FNYEAQ. The CDR3 reads CASSFSATNEKLFF. The CDR3 nucleotides read TGTGCCAGCAGCTTTTCAGCAACTAATGAAAAACTGTTTTTT.